Listed below are T cell receptor beta chains from one sample, sequenced in a study of OX40 agonist ivuxolimab in advanced cancers. Clones were sequenced by immunoSEQ multiplex PCR, and TCRdb holds only the in-frame ones, with some missing. Among 70,000 or so clones listed, over 75% were seen once. Source: CD4+ or CD8+ T cells sorted from blood, taken in a trial of the OX40 agonist ivuxolimab. Every receptor here comes from an adult with an advanced solid tumor such as melanoma, head and neck, liver or kidney cancer. Each CDR3 is given with its conserved first and last residue. D genes are given only for firm matches. A clone size is listed for some rows: how often the clone was seen (once, few, many), or a class if it is expanded.

j_gene | v_gene | abundance | len | d_gene | CDR3aa | CDR3nt
TRBJ1-3 | TRBV27 | NA | 15 | NA | CASSQTPISGNTIYF | TGTGCCAGCAGCCAGACACCGATCTCTGGAAACACCATATATTTT
TRBJ1-5 | TRBV19 | NA | 19 | NA | CASSLTFFDRTSSNQPQHF | TGTGCCAGTAGTCTTACATTCTTCGACAGAACCTCTAGCAATCAGCCCCAGCATTTT
TRBJ1-1 | TRBV5-6 | NA | 15 | NA | CASSLMVLSYTEAFF | TGTGCCAGCAGCTTAATGGTCCTCTCCTACACTGAAGCTTTCTTT
TRBJ1-1 | TRBV27 | NA | 12 | TRBD1 | CASSTGATEAFF | TGTGCCAGCAGTACAGGGGCCACTGAAGCTTTCTTT
TRBJ2-1 | TRBV9 | NA | 16 | TRBD2 | CASSVRFAGAYNEQFF | TGTGCCAGCAGCGTCCGTTTTGCGGGAGCTTATAATGAGCAGTTCTTC
TRBJ2-2 | TRBV5-6 | NA | 15 | NA | CASSLLRRNTGELFF | TGTGCCAGCAGCTTGCTCAGACGGAACACCGGGGAGCTGTTTTTT
TRBJ1-6 | TRBV4-3 | NA | 17 | NA | CASSRAGESSYNSPLHF | TGCGCCAGCAGCCGGGCGGGGGAGAGCTCCTATAATTCACCCCTCCACTTT
TRBJ2-5 | TRBV5-1 | NA | 13 | NA | CASKGIGQETQYF | TGCGCCAGCAAGGGGATCGGCCAAGAGACCCAGTACTTC
TRBJ1-5 | TRBV18 | NA | 13 | NA | CASSPDGRQPQHF | TGTGCCAGCTCACCCGATGGCCGTCAGCCCCAGCATTTT
TRBJ1-1 | TRBV11-2 | NA | 15 | NA | CASSLSVGWSAEAFF | TGTGCCAGCAGCTTATCGGTGGGCTGGAGTGCTGAAGCTTTCTTT
TRBJ1-2 | TRBV9 | NA | 15 | TRBD1 | CASSVEGTGGNGYTF | TGTGCCAGCAGCGTGGAAGGGACAGGGGGCAATGGCTACACCTTC
TRBJ2-7 | TRBV7-2 | NA | 14 | TRBD1 | CASSSRTGGSEQYF | TGTGCCAGCAGCTCACGGACAGGGGGCTCCGAGCAGTACTTC
TRBJ2-3 | TRBV6-5 | NA | 15 | TRBD2 | CASSYSGGITDTQYF | TGTGCCAGCAGTTATAGCGGGGGGATCACAGATACGCAGTATTTT
TRBJ2-7 | TRBV25-1 | NA | 13 | NA | CASSEFQSYEQYF | TGTGCCAGCAGTGAATTTCAGTCCTACGAGCAGTACTTC
TRBJ1-5 | TRBV6-5 | NA | 14 | TRBD1 | CASSRTGPDQPQHF | TGTGCCAGCAGCCGGACAGGGCCCGATCAGCCCCAGCATTTT
TRBJ2-5 | TRBV7-9 | NA | 12 | NA | CASSYLGETQYF | TGTGCCAGCTCCTATTTGGGGGAGACCCAGTACTTC
TRBJ2-3 | TRBV12-5 | NA | 17 | NA | CASGFSGVSPYADTQYF | TGTGCTAGTGGTTTCTCCGGGGTCAGTCCATACGCAGATACGCAGTATTTT
TRBJ2-3 | TRBV27 | NA | 15 | NA | CASSHDTRSTDTQYF | TGTGCCAGCAGTCACGACACGAGAAGCACAGATACGCAGTATTTT
TRBJ2-3 | TRBV27 | NA | 13 | NA | CASSLGQTDTQYF | TGTGCCAGCAGTTTGGGTCAGACAGATACGCAGTATTTT
TRBJ2-5 | TRBV7-9 | NA | 15 | TRBD2 | CASSPGLAGIETQYF | TGTGCCAGCAGCCCAGGACTAGCTGGTATAGAGACCCAGTACTTC
TRBJ1-1 | TRBV9 | NA | 15 | NA | CASSVRGGVNTEAFF | TGTGCCAGCAGCGTCCGGGGAGGGGTGAACACTGAAGCTTTCTTT
TRBJ2-6 | TRBV4-3 | NA | 15 | NA | CASSQDESGANVLTF | TGCGCCAGCAGCCAAGATGAATCTGGGGCCAACGTCCTGACTTTC
TRBJ2-7 | TRBV15 | NA | 15 | NA | CATSRDQGRSYEQYF | TGTGCCACCAGCAGAGATCAGGGCAGGTCCTACGAGCAGTACTTC
TRBJ2-7 | TRBV27 | NA | 11 | NA | CASRSSYEQYF | TGTGCCAGTCGTTCCAGCTACGAGCAGTACTTC
TRBJ1-2 | TRBV14 | NA | 14 | TRBD1 | CASSPWTGNYGYTF | TGTGCCAGCAGCCCTTGGACAGGGAATTATGGCTACACCTTC
TRBJ1-1 | TRBV29-1 | NA | 13 | NA | CSVELGTNTEAFF | TGCAGCGTTGAATTAGGGACGAACACTGAAGCTTTCTTT
TRBJ1-1 | TRBV30 | NA | 14 | NA | CAWSAGRLNTEAFF | TGTGCCTGGAGTGCGGGACGCCTGAACACTGAAGCTTTCTTT
TRBJ1-4 | TRBV6-5 | NA | 14 | TRBD1 | CASSSETGDEKLFF | TGTGCCAGCAGTTCAGAGACAGGGGACGAAAAACTGTTTTTT
TRBJ2-5 | TRBV21-1 | NA | 20 | NA | CASSKHRTSGRISHRETQYF | TGTGCCAGCAGCAAACATCGGACTAGCGGGCGAATCAGTCATCGAGAGACCCAGTACTTC
TRBJ2-2 | TRBV4-3 | NA | 15 | NA | CATSEGLRSTGELFF | TGCGCCACCTCGGAGGGCCTAAGGTCCACCGGGGAGCTGTTTTTT
TRBJ1-5 | TRBV28 | NA | 18 | TRBD1 | CASSRPLGDRYSNQPQRF | TGTGCCAGCAGCCGTCCATTAGGGGACAGATATAGCAATCAGCCCCAGCGTTTT
TRBJ1-2 | TRBV30 | NA | 11 | NA | CAWKKGVGYTF | TGTGCCTGGAAGAAAGGGGTCGGCTACACCTTC
TRBJ1-5 | TRBV5-4 | once | 15 | NA | CASSLDGNFNQPQHF | TGTGCCAGCAGCTTGGACGGGAACTTCAATCAGCCCCAGCATTTT
TRBJ1-5 | TRBV6-5 | NA | 13 | NA | CASSVGQGQPQHF | TGTGCCAGCAGCGTGGGACAAGGTCAGCCCCAGCATTTT
TRBJ2-1 | TRBV13 | once | 13 | NA | CASSLNSYNEQFF | TGTGCCAGCAGCTTGAATTCCTACAATGAGCAGTTCTTC
TRBJ2-1 | TRBV28 | NA | 15 | TRBD2 | CASSPGTSPYNEQFF | TGTGCCAGCAGTCCCGGGACTAGCCCCTACAATGAGCAGTTCTTC
TRBJ2-1 | TRBV9 | once | 16 | NA | CASSDKGLARYNEQFF | TGTGCCAGCAGCGATAAGGGACTGGCGAGATACAATGAGCAGTTCTTC
TRBJ2-2 | TRBV13 | NA | 15 | TRBD1 | CASSTGTGNTGELFF | TGTGCCAGCAGCACCGGGACAGGGAACACCGGGGAGCTGTTTTTT
TRBJ2-1 | TRBV19 | NA | 17 | TRBD2 | CASSPTSGRSSYNEQFF | TGTGCCAGTAGCCCGACTAGCGGGAGGTCCTCCTACAATGAGCAGTTCTTC
TRBJ1-4 | TRBV7-8 | NA | 17 | NA | CASSLGGTRAQNEKLFF | TGTGCCAGCAGCTTAGGCGGTACTAGGGCCCAAAATGAAAAACTGTTTTTT
TRBJ1-2 | TRBV7-9 | NA | 14 | NA | CASSFRTANYGYTF | TGTGCCAGCAGCTTCCGGACAGCTAACTATGGCTACACCTTC
TRBJ1-1 | TRBV25-1 | once | 13 | NA | CASREGLTAEAFF | TGTGCCAGCCGCGAGGGACTTACTGCTGAAGCTTTCTTT